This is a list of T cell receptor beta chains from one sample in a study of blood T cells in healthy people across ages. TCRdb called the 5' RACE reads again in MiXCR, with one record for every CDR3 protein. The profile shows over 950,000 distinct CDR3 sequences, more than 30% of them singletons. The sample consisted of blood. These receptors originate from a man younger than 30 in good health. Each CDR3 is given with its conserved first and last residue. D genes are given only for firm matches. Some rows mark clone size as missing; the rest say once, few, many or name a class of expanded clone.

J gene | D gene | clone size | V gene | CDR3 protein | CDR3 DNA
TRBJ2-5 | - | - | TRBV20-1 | CSAPRVTNEQYF | TGCAGTGCCCCTAGGGTAACCAATGAGCAGTACTTC
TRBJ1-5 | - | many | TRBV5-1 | CASSLNTGGNQPQHF | TGCGCCAGCAGCTTAAACACGGGGGGCAATCAGCCCCAGCATTTT
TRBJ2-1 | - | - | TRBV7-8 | CASSRVMVEGETQFF | TGTGCCAGCAGCCGGGTCATGGTGGAAGGAGAGACCCAGTTCTTC
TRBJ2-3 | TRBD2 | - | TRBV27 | CASSWTSGRADTQYF | TGTGCCAGCAGTTGGACTAGCGGGAGGGCAGATACGCAGTATTTT
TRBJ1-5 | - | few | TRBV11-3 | CASSLDNPTGNQPQHF | TGTGCCAGCAGCTTAGATAACCCGACAGGCAATCAGCCCCAGCATTTT
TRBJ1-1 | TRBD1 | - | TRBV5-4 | CASSPPRDRGRSNTEAFF | TGTGCCAGCAGCCCCCCCCGGGACAGGGGAAGGTCGAACACTGAAGCTTTCTTT
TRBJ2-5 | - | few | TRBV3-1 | CASSQAGSNQETQYF | TGTGCCAGCAGCCAGGCAGGGTCAAACCAAGAGACCCAGTACTTC
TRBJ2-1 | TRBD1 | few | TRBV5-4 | CASSTDRIYNEQFF | TGTGCCAGCAGTACGGACAGGATTTACAATGAGCAGTTCTTC
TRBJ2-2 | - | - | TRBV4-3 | CASSQGKGEWTGELFF | TGCGCCAGCAGCCAAGGAAAAGGGGAATGGACCGGGGAGCTGTTTTTT
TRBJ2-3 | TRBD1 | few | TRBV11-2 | CASSPTYGQGYTDTQYF | TGTGCCAGCAGCCCTACGTATGGACAGGGATACACAGATACGCAGTATTTT
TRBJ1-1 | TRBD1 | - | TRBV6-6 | CASSYGTGLGTEAFF | TGTGCCAGCAGTTACGGGACAGGGTTGGGCACTGAAGCTTTCTTT
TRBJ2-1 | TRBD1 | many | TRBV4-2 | CASSQQKTGGLDNEQFF | TGTGCCAGCAGCCAACAAAAGACAGGGGGCTTGGACAATGAGCAGTTCTTC
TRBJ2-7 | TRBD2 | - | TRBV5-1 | CASSSDGGIYNEQYF | TGCGCCAGCAGCTCTGACGGGGGGATCTACAATGAGCAGTACTTC
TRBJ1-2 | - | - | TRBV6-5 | CASSYNPAGGRGYTF | TGTGCCAGCAGTTACAATCCTGCCGGGGGCCGTGGCTACACCTTC
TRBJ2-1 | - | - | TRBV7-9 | CASSYYGPGYNEQFF | TGTGCCAGCAGCTATTATGGGCCGGGGTACAATGAGCAGTTCTTC
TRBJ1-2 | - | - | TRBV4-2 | CACSPHNSASGPSSWGYTF | TGTGCCTGCAGCCCCCACAATTCTGCCTCGGGACCGAGTAGTTGGGGCTACACCTTC
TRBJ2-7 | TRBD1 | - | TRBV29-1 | CSVGKGQGTYEQYF | TGCAGCGTTGGTAAGGGACAGGGAACCTACGAGCAGTACTTC
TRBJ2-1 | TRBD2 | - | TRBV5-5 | CASSRLAELANNEQFF | TGTGCCAGCAGCCGCCTAGCGGAGCTGGCCAACAATGAGCAGTTCTTC
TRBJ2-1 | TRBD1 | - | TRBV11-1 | CASSADRLDNEQFF | TGTGCCAGCAGCGCGGACAGGCTTGACAATGAGCAGTTCTTC
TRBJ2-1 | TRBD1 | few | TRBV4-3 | CARRAGQGDEQFF | TGCGCCCGACGCGCGGGACAGGGCGATGAGCAGTTCTTC
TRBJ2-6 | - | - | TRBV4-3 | CASSQDFGTGIYSGANVLTF | TGCGCCAGCAGCCAAGATTTTGGGACGGGGATTTACTCTGGGGCCAACGTCCTGACTTTC
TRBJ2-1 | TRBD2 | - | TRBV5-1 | CASSVGTSGYNEQFF | TGCGCCAGCAGCGTCGGGACTAGCGGCTACAATGAGCAGTTCTTC
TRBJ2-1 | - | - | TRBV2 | CASTWTPNSEQFF | TGTGCCAGCACATGGACCCCGAACAGTGAGCAGTTCTTC